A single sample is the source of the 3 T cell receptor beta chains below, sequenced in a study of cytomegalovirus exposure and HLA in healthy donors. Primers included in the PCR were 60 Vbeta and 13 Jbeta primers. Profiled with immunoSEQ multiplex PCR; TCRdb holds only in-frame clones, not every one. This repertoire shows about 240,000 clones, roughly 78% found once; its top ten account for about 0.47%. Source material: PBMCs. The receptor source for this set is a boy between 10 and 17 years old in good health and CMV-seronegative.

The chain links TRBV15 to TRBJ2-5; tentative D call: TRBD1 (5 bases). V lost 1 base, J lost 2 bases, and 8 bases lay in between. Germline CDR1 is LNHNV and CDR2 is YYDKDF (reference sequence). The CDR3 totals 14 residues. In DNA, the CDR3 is TGTGCCACCAGCAGAGCCCGACAGCAAGAGACCCAGTACTTC. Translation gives CATSRARQQETQYF.

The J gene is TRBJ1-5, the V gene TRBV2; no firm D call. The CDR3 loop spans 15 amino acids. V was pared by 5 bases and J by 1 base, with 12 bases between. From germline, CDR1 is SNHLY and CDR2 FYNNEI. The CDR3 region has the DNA TGTGCCAGCAGTACCGACCAGGAAAGCAATCAGCCCCAGCATTTT. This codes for CASSTDQESNQPQHF.

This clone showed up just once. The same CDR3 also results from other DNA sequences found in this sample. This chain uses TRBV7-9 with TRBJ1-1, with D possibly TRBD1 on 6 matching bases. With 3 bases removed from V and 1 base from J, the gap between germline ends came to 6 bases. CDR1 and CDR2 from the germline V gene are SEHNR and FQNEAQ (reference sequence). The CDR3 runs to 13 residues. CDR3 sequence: CASSLDRNTEAFF. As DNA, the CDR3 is TGTGCCAGCAGCTTGGACAGGAACACTGAAGCTTTCTTT. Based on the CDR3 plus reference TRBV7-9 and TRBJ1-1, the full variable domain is DTGVSQNPRHKITKRGQNVTFRCDPISEHNRLYWYRQTLGQGPEFLTYFQNEAQLEKSRLLSDRFSAERPKGSFSTLEIQRTEQGDSAMYLCASSLDRNTEAFFGQGTRLTVV.